Below, 11 T cell receptor beta chains from the same sample are listed, as sequenced in a study of blood T cell repertoires in COVID-19. Repertoires were generated with immunoSEQ multiplex PCR, while TCRdb's copy carries only in-frame clones and drops some. There are nearly 350,000 clones in the sample; less than 90% occur only once, and more than 0.8% lies in the top ten. The sample was PBMCs or T cells enriched from blood (not recorded which). The receptors originated from a woman aged 25 to 39 who had recovered from COVID-19.

This chain connects TRBV6-5 to TRBJ1-3; 8 nucleotides line up with TRBD1. Trimming cost V 7 bases and J 3 bases; bases outside gene matches: 8. The CDR3 loop spans 15 amino acids. Germline V lookup: CDR1 MNHEY, CDR2 SVGAGI. DNA of the CDR3: TGTGCCAGCACCATCGGACAGGGAGGTGGAAACACCATATATTTT. Translating gives CASTIGQGGGNTIYF.

This rearrangement joins TRBV30 to TRBJ1-3; D ambiguous. This CDR3 has 17 residues. The germline CDR1 and CDR2 sequences are GTSNPN and SVGIG (reference sequence). V dropped 0 bases and J dropped 8 bases, with 23 bases sitting between them. CDR3 amino acids: CAWSVPPASWVEHTIYF. CDR3 in DNA: TGTGCCTGGAGTGTACCCCCCGCAAGTTGGGTGGAGCACACCATATATTTT.

The chain uses TRBV5-4 and TRBJ2-1, with 8 bases identical to TRBD1. Losses at the gene ends were 0 bases for V and 6 bases for J; bases not matched to a gene: 2. The germline gives CDR1 SGHNT, CDR2 YYREEE (reference sequence). This CDR3 region has 14 residues. CDR3 sequence reads: CASSLGTGSNEQFF. The CDR3 bases are TGTGCCAGCAGCTTGGGGACAGGGAGCAATGAGCAGTTCTTC.

Written as DNA, the CDR3 is TGCGCCAGCAGCCAAGGACAGGGCGACAATTCACCCCTCCACTTT. As protein: CASSQGQGDNSPLHF. This sequence joins TRBV4-1 and TRBJ1-6, with 7 bases matching TRBD1. The CDR3 has 15 residues. J was trimmed by 7 bases and V by 1 base; bases with no gene match: 4. Germline V gene lookup returns CDR1 MGHRA and CDR2 YSYEKL.

The rearrangement joins TRBV28 to TRBJ2-1; TRBD1 might be the D (6 bases). Deletions cut 6 bases from V and 7 bases from J, with 19 bases between. Germline CDR1 reads MDHEN; CDR2 reads SYDVKM. The CDR3 totals 15 residues. The CDR3 sequence is CASSSTTGLVNEQFF. In DNA, the CDR3 is TGTGCCAGCAGCTCCACGACAGGTTTGGTGAATGAGCAGTTCTTC.

V is TRBV5-1 and J is TRBJ2-7, with D possibly being TRBD1 (5 bases). CDR3 length: 18 residues. Germline CDR1 reads SGHRS; CDR2 reads YFSETQ. V was trimmed by 1 base and J by 0 bases, leaving 20 bases between them. This chain's CDR3 is CASSLRSRTSLSSYEQYF. For the CDR3, the DNA is TGCGCCAGCAGCTTGAGGTCCCGGACATCATTGAGCTCCTACGAGCAGTACTTC.

This rearrangement joins TRBV3-1 (or the pseudogene TRBV3-2) to TRBJ1-1; D remains ambiguous. CDR3 length: 14 amino acids. The V end lost 0 bases, the J end lost 8 bases, and 13 bases lay between the germline ends. Germline V gene data show CDR1 as LGHDT and CDR2 as YNNKEL (reference sequence). The CDR3 reads CASSQDGLAREAFF. CDR3 nucleotides: TGTGCCAGCAGCCAAGATGGTCTAGCCAGAGAAGCTTTCTTT.

About this clone itself: The same CDR3 also results from other DNA sequences found in this sample. The chain couples TRBV2 to TRBJ1-4; 7 nucleotides agree with TRBD1. The CDR3 extends over 12 amino acids. The V and J ends lost 5 bases and 8 bases, in that order; junction bases with no gene match: 2. Germline V gene lookup returns CDR1 SNHLY and CDR2 FYNNEI. CDR3 sequence reads: CASSRDREKLFF. For the CDR3, the DNA is TGTGCCAGCAGTCGGGACAGAGAAAAACTGTTTTTT.

Remarks on this clone: This CDR3 is also generated by other DNA sequences in the sample. The V call is TRBV9, the J call TRBJ2-3, with unresolved D. The CDR3 runs to 13 residues. Germline V gives CDR1 SGDLS, CDR2 YYNGEE. Trimming cost V 0 bases and J 4 bases, with 6 bases left between them. The CDR3 DNA reads as TGTGCCAGCAGCGTAGCTGTCGCAGATACGCAGTATTTT. This sequence encodes CASSVAVADTQYF.

This chain joins TRBV5-6 and TRBJ1-1; a possible D gene is TRBD1 (5 bases). V lost 4 bases and J 0 bases, leaving 22 bases between the germline ends. The germline CDR1 and CDR2 sequences are SGHDT and YYEEEE. The CDR3 contains 18 residues. In DNA, the CDR3 is TGTGCCAGCAGCCCCCGCCGGGGAGGGGTCGGATTGAACACTGAAGCTTTCTTT. Translation: CASSPRRGGVGLNTEAFF. Full variable domain (rest looked up from reference TRBV5-6 and TRBJ1-1): DAGVTQSPTHLIKTRGQQVTLRCSPKSGHDTVSWYQQALGQGPQFIFQYYEEEERQRGNFPDRFSGHQFPNYSSELNVNALLLGDSALYLCASSPRRGGVGLNTEAFFGQGTRLTVV.

V and J are TRBV5-1 and TRBJ1-6; no reliable D call. V was trimmed by 4 bases and J by 5 bases, leaving 16 bases between them. The CDR3 sequence is 16 residues long. Germline CDR1 and CDR2: SGHRS and YFSETQ. CDR3 in DNA: TGCGCCAGCAGCAGAGCGGGGTCATTGGATAATTCACCCCTCCACTTT. It yields the protein CASSRAGSLDNSPLHF.